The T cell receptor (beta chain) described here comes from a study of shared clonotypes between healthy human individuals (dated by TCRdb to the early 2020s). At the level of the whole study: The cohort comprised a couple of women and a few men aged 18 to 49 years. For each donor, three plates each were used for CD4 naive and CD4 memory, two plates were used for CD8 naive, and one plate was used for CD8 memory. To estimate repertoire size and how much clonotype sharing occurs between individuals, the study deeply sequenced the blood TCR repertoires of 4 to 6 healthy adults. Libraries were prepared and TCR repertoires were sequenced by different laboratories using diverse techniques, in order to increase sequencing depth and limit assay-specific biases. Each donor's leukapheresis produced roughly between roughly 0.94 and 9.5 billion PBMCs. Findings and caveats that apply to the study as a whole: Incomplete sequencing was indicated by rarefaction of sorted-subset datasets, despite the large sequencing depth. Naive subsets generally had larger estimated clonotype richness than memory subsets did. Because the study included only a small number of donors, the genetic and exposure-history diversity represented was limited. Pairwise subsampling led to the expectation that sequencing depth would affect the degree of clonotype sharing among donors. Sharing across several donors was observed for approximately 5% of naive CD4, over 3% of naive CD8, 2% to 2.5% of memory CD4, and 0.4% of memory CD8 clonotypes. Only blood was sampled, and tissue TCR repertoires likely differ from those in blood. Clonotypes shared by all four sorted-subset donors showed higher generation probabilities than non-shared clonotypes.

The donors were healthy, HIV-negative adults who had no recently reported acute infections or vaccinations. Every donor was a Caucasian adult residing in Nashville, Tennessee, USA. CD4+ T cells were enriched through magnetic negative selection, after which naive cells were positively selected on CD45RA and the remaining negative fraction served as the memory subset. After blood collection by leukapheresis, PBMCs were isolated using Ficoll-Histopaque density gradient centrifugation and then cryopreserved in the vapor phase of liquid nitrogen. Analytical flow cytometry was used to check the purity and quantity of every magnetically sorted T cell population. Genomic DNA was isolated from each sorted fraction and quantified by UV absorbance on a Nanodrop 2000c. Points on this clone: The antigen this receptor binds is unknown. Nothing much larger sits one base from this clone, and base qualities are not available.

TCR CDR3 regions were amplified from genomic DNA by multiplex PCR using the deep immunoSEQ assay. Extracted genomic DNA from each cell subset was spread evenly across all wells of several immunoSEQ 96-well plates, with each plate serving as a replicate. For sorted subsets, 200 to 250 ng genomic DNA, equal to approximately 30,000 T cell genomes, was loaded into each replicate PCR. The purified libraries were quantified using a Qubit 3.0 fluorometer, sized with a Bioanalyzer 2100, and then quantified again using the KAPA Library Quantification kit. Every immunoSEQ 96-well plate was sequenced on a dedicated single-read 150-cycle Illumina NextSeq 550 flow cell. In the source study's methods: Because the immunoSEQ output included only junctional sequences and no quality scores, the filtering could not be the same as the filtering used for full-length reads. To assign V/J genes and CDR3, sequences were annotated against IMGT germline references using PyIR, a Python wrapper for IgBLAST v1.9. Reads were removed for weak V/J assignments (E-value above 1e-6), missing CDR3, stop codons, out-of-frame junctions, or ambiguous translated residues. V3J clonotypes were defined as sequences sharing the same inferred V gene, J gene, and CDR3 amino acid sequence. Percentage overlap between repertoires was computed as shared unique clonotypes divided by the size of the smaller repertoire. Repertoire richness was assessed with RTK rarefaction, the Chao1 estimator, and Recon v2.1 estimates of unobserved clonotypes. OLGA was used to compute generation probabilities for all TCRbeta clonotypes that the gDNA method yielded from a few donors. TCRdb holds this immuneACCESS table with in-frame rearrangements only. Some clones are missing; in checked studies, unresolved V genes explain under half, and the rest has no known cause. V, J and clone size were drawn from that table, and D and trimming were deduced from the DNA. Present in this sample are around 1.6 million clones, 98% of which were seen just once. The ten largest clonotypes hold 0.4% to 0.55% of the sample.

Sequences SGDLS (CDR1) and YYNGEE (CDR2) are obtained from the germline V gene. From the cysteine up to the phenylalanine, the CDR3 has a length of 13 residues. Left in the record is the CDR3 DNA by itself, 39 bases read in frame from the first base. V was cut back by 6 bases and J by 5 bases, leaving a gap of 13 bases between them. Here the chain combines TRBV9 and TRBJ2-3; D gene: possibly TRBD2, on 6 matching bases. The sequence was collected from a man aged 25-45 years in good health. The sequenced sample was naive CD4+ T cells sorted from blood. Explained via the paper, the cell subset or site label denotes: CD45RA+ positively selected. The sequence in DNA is TGTGCCAGCACTCGGGACTTTCGAGATACGCAGTATTTT. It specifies CASTRDFRDTQYF.